This T cell receptor (beta chain) was sequenced during a study of a mutant IDH1 vaccine in newly diagnosed glioma. Study background: Of treated patients, approximately 60% were men and roughly 38% women, averaging about 40 years.

Points from the study as a whole: Pseudoprogression seemed unlinked to shifts in top peripheral T cell clonotypes.

As to time point: week 23, last vaccination. It was 300 ug of mutant IDH1 20-mer peptide that made up each vaccine dose, given with topical imiquimod. The protocol was immunoSEQ multiplex PCR, while the TCRdb copy is restricted to in-frame clones and leaves out a portion. The table has around 80,000 clones, 75% to 90% seen once. This clone was seen more than once but under ten times. Its target is not known. CDR1 is SGDLS and CDR2 is YYNGEE in the germline V gene. Trimming pared 0 bases from V and 3 bases from J, leaving 9 bases between. The CDR3 contains 14 residues. The chain uses TRBV9 and TRBJ1-2; no firm D call. Sequencing was performed on PBMCs, taken from a glioma patient whose treatment included an IDH1 peptide vaccine. The sequence derives from a woman in her forties or fifties with glioma. The chain's CDR3 is CASSVDEVHYGYTF. CDR3 nucleotides: TGTGCCAGCAGCGTAGACGAGGTTCACTATGGCTACACCTTC.